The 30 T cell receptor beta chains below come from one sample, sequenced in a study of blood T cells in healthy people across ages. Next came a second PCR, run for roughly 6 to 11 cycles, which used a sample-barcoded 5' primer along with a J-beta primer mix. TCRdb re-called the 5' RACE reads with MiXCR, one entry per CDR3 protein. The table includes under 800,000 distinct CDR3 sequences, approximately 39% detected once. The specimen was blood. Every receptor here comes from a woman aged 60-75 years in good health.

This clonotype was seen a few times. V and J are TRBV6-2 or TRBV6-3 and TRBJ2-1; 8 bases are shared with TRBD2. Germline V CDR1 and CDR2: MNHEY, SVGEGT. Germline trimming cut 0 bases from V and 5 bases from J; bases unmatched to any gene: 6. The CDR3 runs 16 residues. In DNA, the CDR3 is TGTGCCAGCAGTTACTCGATTACTAGCGGCGACAATGAGCAGTTCTTC. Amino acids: CASSYSITSGDNEQFF.

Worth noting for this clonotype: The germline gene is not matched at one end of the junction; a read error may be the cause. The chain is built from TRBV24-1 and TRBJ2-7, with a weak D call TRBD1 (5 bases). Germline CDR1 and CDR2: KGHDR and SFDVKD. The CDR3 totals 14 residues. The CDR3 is CATGDPGHSYEQYF. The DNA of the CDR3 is TGTGCCACCGGTGATCCCGGACACTCCTACGAGCAGTACTTC.

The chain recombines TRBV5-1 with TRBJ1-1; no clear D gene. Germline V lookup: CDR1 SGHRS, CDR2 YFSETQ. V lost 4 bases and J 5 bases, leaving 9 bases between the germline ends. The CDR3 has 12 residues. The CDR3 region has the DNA TGCGCCAGCAGCGAGGATCCAACTGAAGCTTTCTTT. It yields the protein CASSEDPTEAFF.

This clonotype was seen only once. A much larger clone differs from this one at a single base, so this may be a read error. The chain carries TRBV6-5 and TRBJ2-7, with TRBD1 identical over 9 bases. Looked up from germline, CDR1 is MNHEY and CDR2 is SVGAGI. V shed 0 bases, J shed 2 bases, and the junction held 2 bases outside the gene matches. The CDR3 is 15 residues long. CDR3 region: CASSYSTGGAYEQYF. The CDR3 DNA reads TGTGCCAGCAGTTACTCGACAGGGGGGGCCTACGAGCAGTACTTC.

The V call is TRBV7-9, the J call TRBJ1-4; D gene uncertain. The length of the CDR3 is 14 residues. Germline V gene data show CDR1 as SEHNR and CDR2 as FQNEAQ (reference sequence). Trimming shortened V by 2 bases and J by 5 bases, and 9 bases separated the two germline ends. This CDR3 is CASSLILGNEKLFF. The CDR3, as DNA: TGTGCCAGCAGCTTAATTTTGGGAAATGAAAAACTGTTTTTT.

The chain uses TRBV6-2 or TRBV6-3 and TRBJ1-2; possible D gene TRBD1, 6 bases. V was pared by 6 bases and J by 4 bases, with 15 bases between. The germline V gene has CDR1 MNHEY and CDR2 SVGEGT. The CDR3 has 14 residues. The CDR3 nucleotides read TGTGCCAGCAGACCAGGACAGAGGCCCTATGGCTACACCTTC. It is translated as CASRPGQRPYGYTF.

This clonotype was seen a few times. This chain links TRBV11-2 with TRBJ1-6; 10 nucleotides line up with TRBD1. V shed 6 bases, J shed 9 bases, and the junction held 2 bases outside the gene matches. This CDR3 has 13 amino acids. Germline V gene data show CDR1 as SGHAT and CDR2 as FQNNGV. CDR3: CASRGQGSSPLHF. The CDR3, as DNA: TGTGCCAGCAGGGGACAGGGGAGTTCACCCCTCCACTTT.

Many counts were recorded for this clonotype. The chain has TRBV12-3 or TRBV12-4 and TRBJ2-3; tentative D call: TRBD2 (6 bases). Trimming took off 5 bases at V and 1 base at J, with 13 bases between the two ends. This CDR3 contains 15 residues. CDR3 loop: CASSKIGTGTDTQYF. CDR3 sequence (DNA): TGTGCCAGCAGTAAGATTGGGACTGGCACAGATACGCAGTATTTT.

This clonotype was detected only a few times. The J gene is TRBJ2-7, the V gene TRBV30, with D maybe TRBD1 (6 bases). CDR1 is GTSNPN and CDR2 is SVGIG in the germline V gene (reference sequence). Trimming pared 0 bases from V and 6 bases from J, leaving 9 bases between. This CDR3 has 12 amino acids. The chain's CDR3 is CAWSVQGSEQYF. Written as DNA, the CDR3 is TGTGCCTGGAGTGTCCAGGGGTCCGAGCAGTACTTC. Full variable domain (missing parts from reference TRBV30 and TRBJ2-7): SQTIHQWPATLVQPVGSPLSLECTVEGTSNPNLYWYRQAAGRGLQLLFYSVGIGQISSEVPQNLSASRPQDRQFILSSKKLLLSDSGFYLCAWSVQGSEQYFGPGTRLTVT.

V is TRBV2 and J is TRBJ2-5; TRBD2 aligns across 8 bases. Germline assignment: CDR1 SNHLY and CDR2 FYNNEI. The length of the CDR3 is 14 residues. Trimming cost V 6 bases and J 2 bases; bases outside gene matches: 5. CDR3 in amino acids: CASRVAGRQETQYF. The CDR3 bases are TGTGCCAGCAGGGTAGCGGGGAGGCAAGAGACCCAGTACTTC.

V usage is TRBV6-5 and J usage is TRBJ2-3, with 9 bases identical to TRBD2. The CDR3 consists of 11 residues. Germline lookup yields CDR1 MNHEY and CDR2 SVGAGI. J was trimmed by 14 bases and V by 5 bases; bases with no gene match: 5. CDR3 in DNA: TGTGCCAGCAGTAAGGAGCGGGAGGTGTATTTT. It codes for CASSKEREVYF.

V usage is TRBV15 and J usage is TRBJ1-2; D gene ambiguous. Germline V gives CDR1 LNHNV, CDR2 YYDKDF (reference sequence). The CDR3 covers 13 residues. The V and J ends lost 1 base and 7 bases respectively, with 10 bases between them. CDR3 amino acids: CATSRGTLSGYTF. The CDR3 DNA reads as TGTGCCACCAGCAGAGGAACTTTGAGTGGCTACACCTTC.

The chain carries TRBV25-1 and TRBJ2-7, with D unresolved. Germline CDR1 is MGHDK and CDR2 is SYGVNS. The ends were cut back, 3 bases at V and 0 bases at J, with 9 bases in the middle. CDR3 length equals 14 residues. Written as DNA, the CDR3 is TGTGCCAGCAGTGACCAGCAGCGCTCCTACGAGCAGTACTTC. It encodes CASSDQQRSYEQYF.

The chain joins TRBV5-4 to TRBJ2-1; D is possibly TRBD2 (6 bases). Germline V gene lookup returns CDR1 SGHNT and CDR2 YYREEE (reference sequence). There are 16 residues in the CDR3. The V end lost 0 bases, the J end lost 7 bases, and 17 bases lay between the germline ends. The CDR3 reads CASSLAAEGPGNEQFF. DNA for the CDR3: TGTGCCAGCAGCTTGGCCGCGGAGGGCCCGGGGAATGAGCAGTTCTTC.

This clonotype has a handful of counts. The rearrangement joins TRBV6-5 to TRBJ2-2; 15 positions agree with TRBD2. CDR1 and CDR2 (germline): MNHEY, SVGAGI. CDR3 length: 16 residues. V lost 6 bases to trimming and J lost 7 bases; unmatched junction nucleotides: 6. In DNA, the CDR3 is TGTGCCAGCAGGTGGACTAGCGGGAGGGCCGTCGGGGAGCTGTTTTTT. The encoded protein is CASRWTSGRAVGELFF.

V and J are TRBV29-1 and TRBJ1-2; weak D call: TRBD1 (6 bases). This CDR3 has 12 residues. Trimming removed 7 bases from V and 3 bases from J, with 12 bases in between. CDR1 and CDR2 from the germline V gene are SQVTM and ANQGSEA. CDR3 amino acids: CSGKGEYYGYTF. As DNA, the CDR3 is TGCAGCGGGAAGGGGGAGTACTATGGCTACACCTTC.

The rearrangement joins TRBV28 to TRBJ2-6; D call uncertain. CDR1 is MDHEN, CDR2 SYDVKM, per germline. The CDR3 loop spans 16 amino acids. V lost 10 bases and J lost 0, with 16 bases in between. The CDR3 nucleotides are TGTGCCATTTCCTCGCCCTGGAGCTCTGGGGCCAACGTCCTGACTTTC. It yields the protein CAISSPWSSGANVLTF.

CDR3 coding DNA: TGCAGTGCTCCTATCCGGGGCCAGGGGACCGGTCAGCCCCAGCATTTT. Protein sequence: CSAPIRGQGTGQPQHF. The genes are TRBV20-1 and TRBJ1-5; TRBD1 is a possible D gene (6 bases). V lost 5 bases to trimming and J lost 6 bases, with 23 bases between them. The CDR3 has 16 residues. The germline V gene has CDR1 DFQATT and CDR2 SNEGSKA (reference sequence).

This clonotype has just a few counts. The CDR3 loop is CSVVREGNTGELFF. CDR3 bases: TGCAGCGTTGTGCGGGAGGGGAACACCGGGGAGCTGTTTTTT. The V call is TRBV29-1, the J call TRBJ2-2; the match to TRBD2 covers 9 bases. CDR1 is SQVTM, CDR2 ANQGSEA, per germline. The length of the CDR3 is 14 residues. Unmatched junction bases numbered 1, after V lost 4 bases and J lost 1 base.

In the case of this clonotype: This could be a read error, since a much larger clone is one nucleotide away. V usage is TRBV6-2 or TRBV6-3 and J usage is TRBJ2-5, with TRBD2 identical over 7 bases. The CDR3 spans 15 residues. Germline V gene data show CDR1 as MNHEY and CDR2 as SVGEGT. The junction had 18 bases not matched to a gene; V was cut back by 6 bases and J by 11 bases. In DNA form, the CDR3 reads TGTGCCAGCAGGGCCTCTGGCGGGAGAAACAATGAGCAGTACTTC. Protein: CASRASGGRNNEQYF.

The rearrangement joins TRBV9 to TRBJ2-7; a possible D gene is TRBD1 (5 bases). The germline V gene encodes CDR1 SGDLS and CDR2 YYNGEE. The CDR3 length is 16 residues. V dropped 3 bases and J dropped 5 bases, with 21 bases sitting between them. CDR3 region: CASSAQPAGIFNEQYF. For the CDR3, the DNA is TGTGCCAGCAGCGCCCAACCGGCAGGGATATTCAACGAGCAGTACTTC.

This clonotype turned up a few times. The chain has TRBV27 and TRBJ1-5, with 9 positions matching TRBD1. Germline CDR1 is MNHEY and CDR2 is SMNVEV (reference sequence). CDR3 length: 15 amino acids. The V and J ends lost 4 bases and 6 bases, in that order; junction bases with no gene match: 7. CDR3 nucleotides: TGTGCCAGCAGTTCGGGACAGGGTGGTGGTCAGCCCCAGCATTTT. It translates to CASSSGQGGGQPQHF.

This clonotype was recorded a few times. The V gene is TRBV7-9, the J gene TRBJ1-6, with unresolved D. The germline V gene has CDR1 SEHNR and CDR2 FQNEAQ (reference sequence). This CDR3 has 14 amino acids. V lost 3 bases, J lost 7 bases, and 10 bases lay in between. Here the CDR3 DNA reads TGTGCCAGCAGCTTGTCGAACACCAATTCACCCCTCCACTTT. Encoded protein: CASSLSNTNSPLHF.

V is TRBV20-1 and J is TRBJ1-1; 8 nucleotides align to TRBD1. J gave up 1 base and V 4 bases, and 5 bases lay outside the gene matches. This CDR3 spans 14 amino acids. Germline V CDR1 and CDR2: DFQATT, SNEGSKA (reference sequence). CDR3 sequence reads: CSATAGGRNTEAFF. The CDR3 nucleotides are TGCAGTGCTACGGCAGGGGGCAGGAACACTGAAGCTTTCTTT.

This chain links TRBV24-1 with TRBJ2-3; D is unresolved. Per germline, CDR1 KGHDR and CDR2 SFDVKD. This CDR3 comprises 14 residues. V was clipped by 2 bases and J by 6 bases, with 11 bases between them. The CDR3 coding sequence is TGTGCCACCAGTGATTATCTCTCGGCGGATACGCAGTATTTT. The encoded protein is CATSDYLSADTQYF.

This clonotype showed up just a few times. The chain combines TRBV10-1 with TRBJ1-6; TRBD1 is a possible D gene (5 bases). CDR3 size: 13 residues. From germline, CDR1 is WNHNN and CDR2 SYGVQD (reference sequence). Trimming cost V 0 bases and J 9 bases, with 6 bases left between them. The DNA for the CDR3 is TGCGCCAGCAGTGAGTCGGGGGTTTCACCCCTCCACTTT. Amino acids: CASSESGVSPLHF.

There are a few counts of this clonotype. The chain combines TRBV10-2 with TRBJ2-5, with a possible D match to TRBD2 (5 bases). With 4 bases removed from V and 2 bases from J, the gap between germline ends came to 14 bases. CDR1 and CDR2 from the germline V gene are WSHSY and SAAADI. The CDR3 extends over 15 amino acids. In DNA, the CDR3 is TGCGCCAGCAGTGGTTTTGGAGGCTTACAAGAGACCCAGTACTTC. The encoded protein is CASSGFGGLQETQYF.

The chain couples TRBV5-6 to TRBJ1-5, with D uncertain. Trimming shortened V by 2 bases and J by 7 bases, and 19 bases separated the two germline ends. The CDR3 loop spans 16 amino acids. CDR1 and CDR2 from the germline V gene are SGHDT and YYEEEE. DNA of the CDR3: TGTGCCAGCAGCTTTTTTGGTGGGTACGCAAAGCAGCCCCAGCATTTT. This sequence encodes CASSFFGGYAKQPQHF.

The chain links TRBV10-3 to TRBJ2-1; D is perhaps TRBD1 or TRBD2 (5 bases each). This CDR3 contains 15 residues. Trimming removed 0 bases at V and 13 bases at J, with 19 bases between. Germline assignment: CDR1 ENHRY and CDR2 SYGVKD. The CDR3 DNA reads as TGTGCCATCAGTGAGTCGAGGGACCAAAGAGAGACCCAGTTCTTC. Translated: CAISESRDQRETQFF.

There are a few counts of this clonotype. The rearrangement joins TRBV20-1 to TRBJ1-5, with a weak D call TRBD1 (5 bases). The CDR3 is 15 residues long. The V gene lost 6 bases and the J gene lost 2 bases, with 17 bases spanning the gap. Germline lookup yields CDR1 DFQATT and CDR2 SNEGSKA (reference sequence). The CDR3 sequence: CSAKRAVGGNQPQHF. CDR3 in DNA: TGCAGTGCAAAGAGGGCCGTGGGGGGCAATCAGCCCCAGCATTTT.